Below, 20 T cell receptor beta chains from the same sample are listed, as sequenced in a study of blood T cell repertoires in COVID-19. The repertoire was sequenced with immunoSEQ multiplex PCR; TCRdb's copy has only in-frame clones and lacks some. The table has 400,000 or so clones, roughly 88% seen once. Sequencing was done on a sample of PBMCs or T cells enriched from blood (not recorded which). These TCRs come from a man younger than 35 who had recovered from COVID-19.

The rearrangement uses TRBV5-1 and TRBJ1-1; TRBD1 aligns across 7 bases. Germline loops: CDR1 SGHRS, CDR2 YFSETQ. The CDR3 contains 16 residues. The V and J ends lost 4 bases and 4 bases, in that order; junction bases with no gene match: 13. The CDR3 spells CASSPTLTGLGTEAFF. Written as DNA, the CDR3 is TGCGCCAGCAGCCCTACCCTGACAGGGCTCGGCACTGAAGCTTTCTTT.

This clone was detected once. The V and J genes are TRBV2 and TRBJ2-1; 10 positions agree with TRBD2. The CDR3 consists of 18 residues. Germline CDR1 and CDR2: SNHLY and FYNNEI. Losses at the gene ends were 4 bases for V and 0 bases for J; bases not matched to a gene: 9. The CDR3 coding sequence is TGTGCCAGCAGTGCCGAACTAGCGGGAAGAGTCTCCTACAATGAGCAGTTCTTC. It translates to CASSAELAGRVSYNEQFF.

The J gene is TRBJ2-1, the V gene TRBV11-3; 10 nucleotides line up with TRBD2. The CDR3 contains 15 residues. The junction had 1 base not matched to a gene; V was cut back by 1 base and J by 4 bases. From germline, CDR1 is SGHNT and CDR2 YENEEA. For the CDR3, the DNA is TGTGCCAGCAGCTTAGGACTAGCGGGTTACAATGAGCAGTTCTTC. Translating gives CASSLGLAGYNEQFF.

The CDR3 coding sequence is TGTGCCAGCAGTAAGACAGAGCCCGGGGAGCTGTTTTTT. This codes for CASSKTEPGELFF. The V and J genes are TRBV28 and TRBJ2-2; D possibly corresponds to TRBD1 (5 bases). The CDR3 has 13 residues. Germline values: CDR1 MDHEN, CDR2 SYDVKM. Between the trimmed V and J ends, which lost 5 bases and 6 bases, there was a span of 10 bases.

The rearrangement uses TRBV7-9 and TRBJ1-1; no clear D gene. The V end lost 4 bases, the J end lost 4 bases, and 19 bases lay between the germline ends. CDR1 is SEHNR and CDR2 is FQNEAQ in the germline V gene (reference sequence). The CDR3 is 16 amino acids. The CDR3 is CASSSWMGGPSTEAFF. The CDR3 DNA reads as TGTGCCAGCAGCTCCTGGATGGGTGGGCCGAGCACTGAAGCTTTCTTT.

The CDR3 DNA sequence: TGTGCCAGCAGCTTGAGGGGGACAGCAAATGAAAAACTGTTTTTT. It specifies CASSLRGTANEKLFF. The rearrangement links TRBV7-2 to TRBJ1-4, with TRBD1 matching over 7 bases. V lost 3 bases and J lost 5; bases outside the gene matches: 6. CDR1 is SGHTA, CDR2 FQGNSA, per germline. There are 15 residues in the CDR3.

The J gene is TRBJ1-1, the V gene TRBV30, with D unresolved. Germline assignment: CDR1 GTSNPN and CDR2 SVGIG (reference sequence). CDR3 length equals 13 residues. V lost 3 bases, J lost 3 bases, and 11 bases lay in between. DNA of the CDR3: TGTGCCTGGAGCTCCACACAAGACACTGAAGCTTTCTTT. This gives the protein CAWSSTQDTEAFF.

This clone was observed a few times. The gene calls are TRBV9 and TRBJ1-2; D not resolved. Germline loops: CDR1 SGDLS, CDR2 YYNGEE. The ends were cut back, 4 bases at V and 7 bases at J, with 5 bases in the middle. CDR3 size: 10 residues. The CDR3 coding sequence is TGTGCCAGCAGCCGGGTTGGCTACACCTTC. The encoded protein is CASSRVGYTF. The full variable domain, in which reference TRBV9 and TRBJ1-2 provide the parts outside the CDR3, is DSGVTQTPKHLITATGQRVTLRCSPRSGDLSVYWYQQSLDQGLQFLIQYYNGEERAKGNILERFSAQQFPDLHSELNLSSLELGDSALYFCASSRVGYTFGSGTRLTVV.

The chain is built from TRBV4-1 and TRBJ1-2; 9 bases are a match to TRBD1. This CDR3 has 15 residues. Losses at the gene ends were 3 bases for V and 7 bases for J; bases not matched to a gene: 9. Per the germline V gene, CDR1 is MGHRA and CDR2 is YSYEKL. CDR3 DNA: TGCGCCAGCAGCCAGTTCGGGACAGGGCTGGGTGGCTACACCTTC. Its translation is CASSQFGTGLGGYTF.

The CDR3 DNA sequence: TGCAGTGCTAGTTTGAGGAGTTCTGGAAACACCATATATTTT. Amino acid sequence: CSASLRSSGNTIYF. This sequence joins TRBV20-1 and TRBJ1-3; D remains unclear. The length of the CDR3 is 14 residues. The germline V gene encodes CDR1 DFQATT and CDR2 SNEGSKA (reference sequence). With 3 bases removed from V and 1 base from J, the gap between germline ends came to 10 bases.

The chain employs TRBV6-2 or TRBV6-3 and TRBJ1-5; no firm D call. V lost 6 bases to trimming and J lost 6 bases, with 12 bases between them. This CDR3 spans 13 amino acids. CDR1 MNHEY and CDR2 SVGEGT come from the germline V gene. CDR3 sequence reads: CASSPREGQPQHF. The CDR3 coding sequence is TGTGCCAGCAGCCCCCGCGAGGGTCAGCCCCAGCATTTT.

The J gene is TRBJ1-4, the V gene TRBV18, with TRBD1 matching over 7 bases. Germline CDR1 is KGHSH and CDR2 is LQKENI. The junction had 4 bases not matched to a gene; V was cut back by 5 bases and J by 1 base. The CDR3 has 15 amino acids. For the CDR3, the DNA is TGTGCCAGCTCATTCTCAGGGGGAACTAATGAAAAACTGTTTTTT. It is translated as CASSFSGGTNEKLFF.

The V call is TRBV5-6, the J call TRBJ1-6, with 9 bases matching TRBD1. This CDR3 contains 15 residues. V trimming: 5 bases; J trimming: 7 bases; junction bases outside the gene matches: 7. Germline CDR1 and CDR2: SGHDT and YYEEEE. CDR3 amino acids: CASRSQGAGNSPLHF. The DNA of the CDR3 is TGTGCCAGCAGGTCACAGGGGGCAGGGAATTCACCCCTCCACTTT.

The chain recombines TRBV6-5 with TRBJ2-3; 8 bases line up with TRBD2. CDR1 and CDR2 (germline): MNHEY, SVGAGI. CDR3 length: 15 residues. V was clipped by 0 bases and J by 5 bases; unmatched bases: 4. Here the CDR3 reads CASSYSVLAGDTQYF. The CDR3 bases are TGTGCCAGCAGTTACTCGGTTCTAGCGGGAGATACGCAGTATTTT.

The rearrangement joins TRBV3-1 (or the pseudogene TRBV3-2) to TRBJ2-7, with D perhaps TRBD2 (5 bases). In germline, CDR1 is LGHDT, CDR2 YNNKEL (reference sequence). Trimming pared 0 bases from V and 7 bases from J, leaving 16 bases between. This CDR3 spans 15 amino acids. The CDR3, as DNA: TGTGCCAGCAGCCAAGAGTCGGGGTCCCCTTGGGAGCAGTACTTC. Residues: CASSQESGSPWEQYF.

The chain employs TRBV19 and TRBJ2-1; 11 nucleotides agree with TRBD2. Germline lookup yields CDR1 LNHDA and CDR2 SQIVND (reference sequence). The CDR3 consists of 14 residues. The trim removed 8 bases at V and 9 bases at J, leaving 9 bases unmatched. The CDR3 coding sequence is TGTGCCAGTGAATCAACTAGCGGGAGTAGTGAGCAGTTCTTC. Translation: CASESTSGSSEQFF.

Here the CDR3 DNA reads TGTGCCAGCAGCTATGACTATAACACCGGGGAGCTGTTTTTT. It translates to CASSYDYNTGELFF. The gene calls are TRBV11-2 and TRBJ2-2, with D perhaps matching TRBD2 (5 bases). The CDR3 has 14 residues. V lost 4 bases and J lost 2, with 8 bases in between. Germline CDR1 and CDR2: SGHAT and FQNNGV.

This sequence joins TRBV15 and TRBJ1-6; tentatively, D is TRBD1 (5 bases). The CDR3 totals 14 residues. V was cut by 1 base and J by 8 bases, with 9 bases left in between. The germline gives CDR1 LNHNV, CDR2 YYDKDF (reference sequence). CDR3 loop: CATSRGTPYSPLHF. CDR3 bases: TGTGCCACCAGCAGAGGGACACCCTATTCACCCCTCCACTTT.

The chain uses TRBV19 and TRBJ1-6, with D possibly TRBD1 on 6 matching bases. Germline V lookup: CDR1 LNHDA, CDR2 SQIVND (reference sequence). This CDR3 has 14 residues. The V end lost 9 bases, the J end lost 9 bases, and 18 bases lay between the germline ends. The CDR3 DNA sequence: TGTGCCAGCCGCCCGCAGGGGTTGGGTTCACCCCTCCACTTT. Translating it yields CASRPQGLGSPLHF.

This clone appeared once. The chain recombines TRBV30 with TRBJ1-2; tentatively, D is TRBD1 (6 bases). The V gene's germline CDR1 is GTSNPN and CDR2 SVGIG (reference sequence). The CDR3 consists of 13 residues. Trimming removed 5 bases at V and 4 bases at J, with 14 bases between. CDR3 sequence: CAWWGGASYGYTF. The DNA for the CDR3 is TGTGCCTGGTGGGGGGGGGCCAGCTATGGCTACACCTTC.